This T cell receptor beta chain was profiled in a study of preoperative IRX-2 immunotherapy in early breast cancer. Germline CDR1 and CDR2: MNHNS and SASEGT. The CDR3 is 15 residues long. J was trimmed by 9 bases and V by 1 base; bases with no gene match: 8. TCRdb's copy holds only in-frame clones and misses some; the assay was immunoSEQ multiplex PCR. This table has about 23,000 clones, approximately 92% appearing once. Treatment of the sample: preoperative locoregional IRX-2 cytokine immunotherapy. Samples came from a phase Ib trial of preoperative locoregional IRX-2 cytokine immunotherapy. The V and J genes are TRBV6-1 and TRBJ2-3; the match to TRBD1 covers 9 bases. This sequence was found in a human donor with breast cancer. The sequencing used tumor tissue, collected after IRX-2 immunotherapy. The CDR3: CASSEGQGGKETQYF. The CDR3 DNA reads TGTGCCAGCAGTGAAGGACAGGGGGGGAAGGAAACGCAGTATTTT.